These T cell receptor beta chains were read from a single sample in a study of cytomegalovirus exposure and HLA in healthy donors. TCRdb's copy holds only in-frame clones and misses some; the assay was immunoSEQ multiplex PCR. The sample has about 130,000 clones; around four fifths are singletons. Source material: PBMCs. Receptors originate from a woman between 40 and 50 years old in good health and CMV-seropositive. CDR3s leave out the opening cysteine and the closing phenylalanine or tryptophan.

TRBV5-4 | 13 | ASSSLGQAGETQY
TRBV7-9 | 13 | ASSLVGAQPYEQY
TRBV27 | 14 | ASSLSNYRPNTEAF
TRBV5-1 | 14 | ASRTGTGAPNEKLF
TRBV11-3 | 11 | ASSLGSDREQF
TRBV5-1 | 12 | ASRFQGGNEKLF
TRBV11-2 | 12 | ASSLVGGQETQY
TRBV29-1 | 18 | SVEEDRGRLAGSFRDEQF
TRBV9 | 14 | ASSPSPGLAGPEQY
TRBV6-4 | 11 | ASSIREGTEAF
TRBV29-1 | 13 | SGALDTGPRAAQY
TRBV5-1 | 13 | ASSTGTSDLGEQY
TRBV30 | 14 | AWSSGVGLAKNIQY
TRBV9 | 14 | ASSVSSKGAPYEQY
TRBV9 | 13 | ASSVEGRGTDTQY
TRBV2 | 14 | ASSRRAGGRYNEQF
TRBV5-1 | 11 | ASSASRADTQY
TRBV5-4 | 13 | ASSSLGSGMNQAF
TRBV28 | 11 | ASSLISSYEQY
TRBV30 | 12 | AWSQGLAHNEQF
TRBV7-8 | 14 | ASSRSGRGSTDTQY
TRBV5-1 | 11 | ASRGQGRDEQY
TRBV6-1 | 12 | ASSTYRANQPQH
TRBV29-1 | 10 | SAGLATGELF
TRBV21-1 | 14 | ASSTPDQGKSGELF
TRBV5-4 | 11 | ASSLGQVYEQY
TRBV9 | 15 | ASSPYRASGGKETQY
TRBV10-1 | 13 | ASSDRGGRRDEQF
TRBV4-3 | 11 | ASSQDLDEKLF
TRBV23-1 | 14 | ASSQSNREGAGELF
TRBV2 | 12 | ASRGQGELQPQH
TRBV10-1 | 18 | ASSESTPVGGAGNTGELF
TRBV27 | 11 | ASSWQGTYEQY
TRBV6-5 | 13 | ASSYSSGLNTEAF
TRBV9 | 13 | ASSHQQGFENTIY
TRBV9 | 13 | ASSPTSRGSDTQY
TRBV4-3 | 13 | ASSQESGRFYGYT
TRBV2 | 8 | ASSHYEQY
TRBV10-3 | 12 | AISERGANTEAF
TRBV2 | 10 | ASSSTAYEQY
TRBV28 | 10 | ASSLQQETQY
TRBV10-2 | 12 | ASREGLFNSPLH
TRBV6-1 | 13 | ASREGAGSNEKLF